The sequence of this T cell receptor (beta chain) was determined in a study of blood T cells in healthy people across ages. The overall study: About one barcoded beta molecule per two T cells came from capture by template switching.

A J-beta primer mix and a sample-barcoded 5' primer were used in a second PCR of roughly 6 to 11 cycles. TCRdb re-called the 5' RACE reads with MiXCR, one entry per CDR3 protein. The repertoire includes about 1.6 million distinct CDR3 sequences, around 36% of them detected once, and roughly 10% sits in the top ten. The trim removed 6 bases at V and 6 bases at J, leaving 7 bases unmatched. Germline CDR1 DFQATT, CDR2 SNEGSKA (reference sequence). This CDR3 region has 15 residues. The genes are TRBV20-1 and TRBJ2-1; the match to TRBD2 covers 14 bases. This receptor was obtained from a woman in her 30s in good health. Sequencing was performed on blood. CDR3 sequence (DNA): TGCAGTGCGACACAGGGGACTAGCGGGAGCAATGAGCAGTTCTTC. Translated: CSATQGTSGSNEQFF.